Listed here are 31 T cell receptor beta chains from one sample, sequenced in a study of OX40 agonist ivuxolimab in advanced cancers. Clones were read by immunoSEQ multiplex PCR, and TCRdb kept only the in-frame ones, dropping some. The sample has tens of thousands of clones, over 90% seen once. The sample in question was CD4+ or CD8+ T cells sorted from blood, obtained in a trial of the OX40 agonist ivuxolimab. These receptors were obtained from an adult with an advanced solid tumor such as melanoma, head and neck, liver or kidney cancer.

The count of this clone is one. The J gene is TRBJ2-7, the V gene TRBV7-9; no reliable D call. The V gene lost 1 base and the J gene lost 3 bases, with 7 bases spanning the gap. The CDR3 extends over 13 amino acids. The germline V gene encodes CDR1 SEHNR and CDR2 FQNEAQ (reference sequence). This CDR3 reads CASSLVPNYEQYF. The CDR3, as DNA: TGTGCCAGCAGCTTAGTTCCTAACTACGAGCAGTACTTC.

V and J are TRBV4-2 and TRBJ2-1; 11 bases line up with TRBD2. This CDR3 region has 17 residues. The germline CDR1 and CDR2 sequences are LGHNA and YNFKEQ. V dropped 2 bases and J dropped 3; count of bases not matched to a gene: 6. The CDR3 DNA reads TGTGCCAGCAGCCAATGGGCCGGGACTAGCGGCTACAATGAGCAGTTCTTC. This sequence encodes CASSQWAGTSGYNEQFF.

The CDR3, as DNA: TGCGCCAGCAGCCAGGGACTAGCGGTCTACAATGAGCAGTTCTTC. Translation: CASSQGLAVYNEQFF. The chain joins TRBV4-3 to TRBJ2-1; the match to TRBD2 covers 11 bases. V dropped 3 bases and J dropped 3; count of bases not matched to a gene: 1. CDR3 length: 15 amino acids. The V gene's germline CDR1 is LGHNA and CDR2 YSLEER.

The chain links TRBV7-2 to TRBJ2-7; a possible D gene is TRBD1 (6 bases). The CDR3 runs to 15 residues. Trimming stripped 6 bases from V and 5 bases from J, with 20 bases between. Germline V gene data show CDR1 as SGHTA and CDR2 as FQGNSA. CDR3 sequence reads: CASRSIDRSMDEQYF. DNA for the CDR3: TGTGCCAGCAGAAGTATCGACAGGAGTATGGACGAGCAGTACTTC.

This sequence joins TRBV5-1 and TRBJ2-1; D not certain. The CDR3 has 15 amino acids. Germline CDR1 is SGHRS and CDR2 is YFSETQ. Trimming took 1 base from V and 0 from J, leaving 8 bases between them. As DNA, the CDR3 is TGCGCCAGCAGCTTGACAGAGAGCTCCTACAATGAGCAGTTCTTC. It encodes CASSLTESSYNEQFF.

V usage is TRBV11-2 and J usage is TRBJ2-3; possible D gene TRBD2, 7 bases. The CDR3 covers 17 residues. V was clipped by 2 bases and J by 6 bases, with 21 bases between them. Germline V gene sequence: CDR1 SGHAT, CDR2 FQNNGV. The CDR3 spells CASSLQGGATGRDTQYF. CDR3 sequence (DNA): TGTGCCAGCAGCTTACAAGGGGGGGCTACGGGAAGGGATACGCAGTATTTT.

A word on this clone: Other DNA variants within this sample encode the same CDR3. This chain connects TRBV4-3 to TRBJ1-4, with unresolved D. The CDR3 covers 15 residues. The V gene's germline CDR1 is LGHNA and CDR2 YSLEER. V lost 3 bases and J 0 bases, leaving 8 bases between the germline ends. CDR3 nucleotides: TGCGCCAGCAGCCAGGAAAGAGCAACTAATGAAAAACTGTTTTTT. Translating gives CASSQERATNEKLFF.

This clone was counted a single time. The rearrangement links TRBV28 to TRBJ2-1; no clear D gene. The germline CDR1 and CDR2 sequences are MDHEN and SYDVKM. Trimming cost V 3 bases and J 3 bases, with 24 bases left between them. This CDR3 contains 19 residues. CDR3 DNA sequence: TGTGCCAGCAGTTTTCCTCGCTTTCTAGGCCCGCAGATCTACAATGAGCAGTTCTTC. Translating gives CASSFPRFLGPQIYNEQFF.

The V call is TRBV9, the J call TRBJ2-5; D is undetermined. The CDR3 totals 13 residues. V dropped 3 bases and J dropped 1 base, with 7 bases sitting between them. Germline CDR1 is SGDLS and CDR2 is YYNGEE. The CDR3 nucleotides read TGTGCCAGCAGCGGAGGCCCCCAAGAGACCCAGTACTTC. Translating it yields CASSGGPQETQYF.

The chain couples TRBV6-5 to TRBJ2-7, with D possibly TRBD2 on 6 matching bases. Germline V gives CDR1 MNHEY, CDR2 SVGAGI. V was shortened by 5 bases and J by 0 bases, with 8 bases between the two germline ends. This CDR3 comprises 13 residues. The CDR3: CASSGGSSYEQYF. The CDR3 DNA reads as TGTGCCAGCAGTGGAGGGAGCTCCTACGAGCAGTACTTC.

This chain's CDR3 is CASSYLAPPTIGGSSYEQYF. The CDR3, as DNA: TGTGCCAGCAGCTACTTAGCCCCCCCCACGATTGGTGGGTCCTCCTACGAGCAGTACTTC. This chain links TRBV7-6 with TRBJ2-7; D not resolved. V was pared by 4 bases and J by 0 bases, with 28 bases between. Germline V lookup: CDR1 SGHVS, CDR2 FNYEAQ. The CDR3 has 20 amino acids.

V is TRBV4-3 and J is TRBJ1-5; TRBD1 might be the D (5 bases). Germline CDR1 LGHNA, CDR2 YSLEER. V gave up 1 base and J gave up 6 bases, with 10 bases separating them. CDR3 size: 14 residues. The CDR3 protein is CASSQAQGGQPQHF. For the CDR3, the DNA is TGCGCCAGCAGCCAAGCCCAGGGTGGTCAGCCCCAGCATTTT.

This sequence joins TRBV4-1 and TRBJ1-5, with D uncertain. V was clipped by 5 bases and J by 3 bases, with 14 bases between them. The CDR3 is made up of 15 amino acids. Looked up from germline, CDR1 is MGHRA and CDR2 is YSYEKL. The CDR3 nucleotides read TGCGCCAGCAGCATAATAGACGGAGCCAATCAGCCCCAGCATTTT. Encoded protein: CASSIIDGANQPQHF.

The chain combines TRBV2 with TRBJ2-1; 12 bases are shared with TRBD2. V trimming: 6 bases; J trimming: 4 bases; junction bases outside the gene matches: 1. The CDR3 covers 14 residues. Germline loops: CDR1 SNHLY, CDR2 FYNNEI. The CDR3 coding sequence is TGTGCCAGCAGGGGGACTAGCGGGTACAATGAGCAGTTCTTC. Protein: CASRGTSGYNEQFF.

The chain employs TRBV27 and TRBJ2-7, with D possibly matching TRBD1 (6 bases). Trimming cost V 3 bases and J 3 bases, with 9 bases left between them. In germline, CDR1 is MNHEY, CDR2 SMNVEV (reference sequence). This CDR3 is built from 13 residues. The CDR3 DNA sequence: TGTGCCAGCAGTTTCTCACAGGGCTACGAGCAGTACTTC. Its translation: CASSFSQGYEQYF.

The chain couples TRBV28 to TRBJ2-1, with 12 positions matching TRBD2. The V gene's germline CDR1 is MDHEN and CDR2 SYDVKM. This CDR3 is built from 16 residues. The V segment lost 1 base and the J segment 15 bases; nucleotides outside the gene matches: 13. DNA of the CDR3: TGTGCCAGCAGTTTATTAGGCCAGCCGACTAGCGGGAGTTGGTTCTTC. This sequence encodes CASSLLGQPTSGSWFF.

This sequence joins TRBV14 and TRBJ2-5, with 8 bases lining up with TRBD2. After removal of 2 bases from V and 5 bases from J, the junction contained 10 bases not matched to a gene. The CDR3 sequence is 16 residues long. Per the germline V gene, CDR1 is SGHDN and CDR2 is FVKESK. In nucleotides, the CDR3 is TGTGCCAGCAGCCAATGGGTCGGGGGGGACCTGGAGACCCAGTACTTC. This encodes CASSQWVGGDLETQYF.

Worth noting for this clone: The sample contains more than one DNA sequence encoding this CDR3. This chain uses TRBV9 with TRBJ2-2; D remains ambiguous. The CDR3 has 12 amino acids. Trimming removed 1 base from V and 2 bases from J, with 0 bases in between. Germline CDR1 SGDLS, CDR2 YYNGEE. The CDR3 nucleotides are TGTGCCAGCAGCGTAAACACCGGGGAGCTGTTTTTT. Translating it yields CASSVNTGELFF.

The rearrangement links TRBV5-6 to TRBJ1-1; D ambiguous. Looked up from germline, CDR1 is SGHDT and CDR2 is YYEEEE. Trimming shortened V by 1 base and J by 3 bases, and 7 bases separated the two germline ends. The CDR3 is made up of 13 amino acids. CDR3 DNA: TGTGCCAGCAGCTTGAGGGAATACACTGAAGCTTTCTTT. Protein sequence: CASSLREYTEAFF. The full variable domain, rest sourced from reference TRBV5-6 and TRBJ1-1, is DAGVTQSPTHLIKTRGQQVTLRCSPKSGHDTVSWYQQALGQGPQFIFQYYEEEERQRGNFPDRFSGHQFPNYSSELNVNALLLGDSALYLCASSLREYTEAFFGQGTRLTVV.

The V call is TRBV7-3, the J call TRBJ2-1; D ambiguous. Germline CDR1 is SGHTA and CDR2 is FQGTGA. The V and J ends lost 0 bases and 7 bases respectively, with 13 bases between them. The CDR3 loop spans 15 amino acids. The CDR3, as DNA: TGTGCCAGCAGCTTAACGAGGTGGGCCGGGAATGAGCAGTTCTTC. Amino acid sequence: CASSLTRWAGNEQFF.

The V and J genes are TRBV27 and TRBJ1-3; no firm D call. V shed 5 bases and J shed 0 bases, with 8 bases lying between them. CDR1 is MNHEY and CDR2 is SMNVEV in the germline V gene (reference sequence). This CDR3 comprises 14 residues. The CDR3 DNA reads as TGTGCCAGCAGTCAATTCTCCTCTGGAAACACCATATATTTT. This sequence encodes CASSQFSSGNTIYF.

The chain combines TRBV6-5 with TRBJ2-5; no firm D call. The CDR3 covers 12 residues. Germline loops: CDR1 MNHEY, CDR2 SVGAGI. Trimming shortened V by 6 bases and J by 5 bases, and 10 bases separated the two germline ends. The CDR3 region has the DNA TGTGCCAGCAGCCCAACGGCGGAGACCCAGTACTTC. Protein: CASSPTAETQYF.

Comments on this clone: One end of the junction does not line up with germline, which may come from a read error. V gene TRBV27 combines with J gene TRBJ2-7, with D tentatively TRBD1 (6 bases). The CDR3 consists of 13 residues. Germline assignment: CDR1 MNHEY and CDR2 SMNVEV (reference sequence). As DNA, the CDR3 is TGTGCCAGCAGTTTATCCTCAGGGACACTCCATAACTTC. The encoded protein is CASSLSSGTLHNF.

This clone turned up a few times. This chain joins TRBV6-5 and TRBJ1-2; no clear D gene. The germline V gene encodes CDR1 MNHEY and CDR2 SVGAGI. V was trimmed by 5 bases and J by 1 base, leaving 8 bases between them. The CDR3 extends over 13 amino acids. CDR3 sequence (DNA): TGTGCCAGCAGTGGAGGATTTAACTATGGCTACACCTTC. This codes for CASSGGFNYGYTF.

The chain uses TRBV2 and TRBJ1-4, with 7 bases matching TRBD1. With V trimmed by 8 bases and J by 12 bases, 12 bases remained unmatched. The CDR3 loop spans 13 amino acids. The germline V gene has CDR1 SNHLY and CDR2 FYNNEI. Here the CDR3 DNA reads TGTGCCAGCCAGGAGACAGGGAGGTTAGAACTGTTTTTT. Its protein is CASQETGRLELFF.

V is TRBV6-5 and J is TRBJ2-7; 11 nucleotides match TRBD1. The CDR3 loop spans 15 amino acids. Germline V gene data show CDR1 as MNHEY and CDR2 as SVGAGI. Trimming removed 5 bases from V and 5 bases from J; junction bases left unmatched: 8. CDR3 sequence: CASSHPGQGVNEQYF. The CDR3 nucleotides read TGTGCCAGCAGTCATCCGGGACAGGGGGTTAACGAGCAGTACTTC.

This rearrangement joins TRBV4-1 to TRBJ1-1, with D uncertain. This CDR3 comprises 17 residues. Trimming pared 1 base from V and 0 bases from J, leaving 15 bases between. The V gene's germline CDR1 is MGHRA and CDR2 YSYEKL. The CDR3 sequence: CASSQVGSLIMNTEAFF. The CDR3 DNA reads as TGCGCCAGCAGCCAAGTCGGTAGCTTAATTATGAACACTGAAGCTTTCTTT.

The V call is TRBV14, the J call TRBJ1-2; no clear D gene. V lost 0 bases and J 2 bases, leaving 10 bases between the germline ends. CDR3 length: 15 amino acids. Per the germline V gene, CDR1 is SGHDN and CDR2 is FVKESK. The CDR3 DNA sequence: TGTGCCAGCAGCCAAGATCTTGACGGGAACTATGGCTACACCTTC. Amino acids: CASSQDLDGNYGYTF.

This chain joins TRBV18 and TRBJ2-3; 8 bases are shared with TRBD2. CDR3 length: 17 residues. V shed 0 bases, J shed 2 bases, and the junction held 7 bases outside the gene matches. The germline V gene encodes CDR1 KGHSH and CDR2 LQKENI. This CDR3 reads CASSPPFAGGITDTQYF. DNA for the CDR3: TGTGCCAGCTCACCACCGTTTGCGGGAGGAATCACAGATACGCAGTATTTT.

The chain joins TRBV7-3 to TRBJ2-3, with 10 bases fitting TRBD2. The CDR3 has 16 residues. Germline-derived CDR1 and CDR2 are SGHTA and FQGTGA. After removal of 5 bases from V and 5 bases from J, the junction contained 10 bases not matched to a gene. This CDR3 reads CASSARGASGRDTQYF. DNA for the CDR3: TGTGCCAGCAGCGCACGCGGGGCTAGCGGGAGAGATACGCAGTATTTT.

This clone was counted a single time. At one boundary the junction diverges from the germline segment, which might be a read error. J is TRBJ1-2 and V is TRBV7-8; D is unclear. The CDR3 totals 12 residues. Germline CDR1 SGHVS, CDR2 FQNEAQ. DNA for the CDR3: TGCGCGACCGGATTACCGGGCTATGGCTACACCTTC. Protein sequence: CATGLPGYGYTF.